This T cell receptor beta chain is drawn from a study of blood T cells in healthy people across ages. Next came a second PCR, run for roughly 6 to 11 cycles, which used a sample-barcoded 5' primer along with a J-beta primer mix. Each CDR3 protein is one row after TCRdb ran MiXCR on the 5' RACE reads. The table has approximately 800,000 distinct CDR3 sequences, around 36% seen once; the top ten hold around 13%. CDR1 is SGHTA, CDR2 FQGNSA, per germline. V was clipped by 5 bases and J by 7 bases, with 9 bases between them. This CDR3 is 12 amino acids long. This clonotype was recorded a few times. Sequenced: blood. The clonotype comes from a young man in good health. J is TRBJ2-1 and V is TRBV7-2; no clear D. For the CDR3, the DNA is TGTGCCAGCAGCGAGCCCGGGAATGAGCAGTTCTTC. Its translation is CASSEPGNEQFF.